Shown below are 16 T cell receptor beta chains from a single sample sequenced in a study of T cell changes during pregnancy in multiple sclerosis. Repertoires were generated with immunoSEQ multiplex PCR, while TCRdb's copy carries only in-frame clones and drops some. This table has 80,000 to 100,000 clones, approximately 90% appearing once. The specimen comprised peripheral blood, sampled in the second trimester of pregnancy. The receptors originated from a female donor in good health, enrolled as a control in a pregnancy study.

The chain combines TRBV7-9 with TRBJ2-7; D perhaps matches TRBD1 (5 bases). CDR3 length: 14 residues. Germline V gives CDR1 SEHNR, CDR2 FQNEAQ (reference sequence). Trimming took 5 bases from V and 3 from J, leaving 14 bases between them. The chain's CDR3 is CASSPPGQIYEQYF. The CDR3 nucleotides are TGTGCCAGCAGCCCACCAGGGCAGATCTACGAGCAGTACTTC.

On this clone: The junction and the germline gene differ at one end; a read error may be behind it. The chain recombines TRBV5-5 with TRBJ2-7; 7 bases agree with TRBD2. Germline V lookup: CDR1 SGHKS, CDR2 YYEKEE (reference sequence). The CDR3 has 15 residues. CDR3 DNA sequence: TGTGCCAGCAGCTTGTCGGCGGGAGAGTCTCAGAGAAGAGGCTTC. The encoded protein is CASSLSAGESQRRGF.

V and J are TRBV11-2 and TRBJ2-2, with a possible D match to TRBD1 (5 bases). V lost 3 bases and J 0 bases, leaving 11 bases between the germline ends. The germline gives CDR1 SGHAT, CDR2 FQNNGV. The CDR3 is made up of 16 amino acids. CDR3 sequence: CASSFLRDTNTGELFF. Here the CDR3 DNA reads TGTGCCAGCAGCTTCCTCAGGGATACGAACACCGGGGAGCTGTTTTTT.

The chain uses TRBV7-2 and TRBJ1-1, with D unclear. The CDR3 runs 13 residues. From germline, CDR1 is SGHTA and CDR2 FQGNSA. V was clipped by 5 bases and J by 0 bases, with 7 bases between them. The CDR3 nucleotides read TGTGCCAGCAGCCAGTCAGTGAACACTGAAGCTTTCTTT. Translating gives CASSQSVNTEAFF.

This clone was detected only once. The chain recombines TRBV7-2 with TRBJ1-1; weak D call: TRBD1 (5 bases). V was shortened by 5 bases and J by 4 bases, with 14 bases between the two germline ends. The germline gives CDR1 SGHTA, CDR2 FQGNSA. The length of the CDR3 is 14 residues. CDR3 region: CASSGGVGRTEAFF. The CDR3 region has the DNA TGTGCCAGCAGCGGCGGGGTGGGGCGCACTGAAGCTTTCTTT. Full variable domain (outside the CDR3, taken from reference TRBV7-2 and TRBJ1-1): GAGVSQSPSNKVTEKGKDVELRCDPISGHTALYWYRQSLGQGLEFLIYFQGNSAPDKSGLPSDRFSAERTGGSVSTLTIQRTQQEDSAVYLCASSGGVGRTEAFFGQGTRLTVV.

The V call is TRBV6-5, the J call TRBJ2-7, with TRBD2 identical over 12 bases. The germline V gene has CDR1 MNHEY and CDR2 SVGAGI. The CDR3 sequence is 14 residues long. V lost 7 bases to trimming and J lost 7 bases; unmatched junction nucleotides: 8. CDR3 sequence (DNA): TGTGCCAGCACTCCGACGACTAGCGGGGGAGAGCAGTACTTC. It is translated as CASTPTTSGGEQYF.

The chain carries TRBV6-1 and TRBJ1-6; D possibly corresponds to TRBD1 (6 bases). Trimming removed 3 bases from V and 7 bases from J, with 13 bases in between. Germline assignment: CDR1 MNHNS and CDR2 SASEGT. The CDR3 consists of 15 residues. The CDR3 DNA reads TGTGCCAGCAGTGAGGTTCCAGGACAGAATTCACCCCTCCACTTT. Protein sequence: CASSEVPGQNSPLHF.

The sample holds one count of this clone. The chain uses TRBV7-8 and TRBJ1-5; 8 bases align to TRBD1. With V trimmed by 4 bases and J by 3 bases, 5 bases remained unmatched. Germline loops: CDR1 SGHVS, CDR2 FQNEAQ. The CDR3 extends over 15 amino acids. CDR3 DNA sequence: TGTGCCAGCAGCTCGGGACAGGTGTCCAATCAGCCCCAGCATTTT. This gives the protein CASSSGQVSNQPQHF.

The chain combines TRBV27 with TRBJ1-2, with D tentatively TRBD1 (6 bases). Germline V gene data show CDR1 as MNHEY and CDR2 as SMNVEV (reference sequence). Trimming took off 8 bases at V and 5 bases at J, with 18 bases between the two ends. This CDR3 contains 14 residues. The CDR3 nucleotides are TGTGCCAGCGCCCCCCGGACAGAGAGTTATGGCTACACCTTC. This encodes CASAPRTESYGYTF.

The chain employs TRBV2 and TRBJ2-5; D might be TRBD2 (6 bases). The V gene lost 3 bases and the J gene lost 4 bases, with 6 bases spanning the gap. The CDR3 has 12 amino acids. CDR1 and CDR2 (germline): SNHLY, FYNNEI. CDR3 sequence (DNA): TGTGCCAGCAGTGAGGGAGGAGAGACCCAGTACTTC. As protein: CASSEGGETQYF.

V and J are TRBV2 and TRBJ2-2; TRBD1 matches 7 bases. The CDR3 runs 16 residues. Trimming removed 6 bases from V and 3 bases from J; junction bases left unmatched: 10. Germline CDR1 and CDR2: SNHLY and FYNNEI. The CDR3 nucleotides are TGTGCCAGCAGGGGCAGACAGGGCAGGGACACCGGGGAGCTGTTTTTT. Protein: CASRGRQGRDTGELFF.

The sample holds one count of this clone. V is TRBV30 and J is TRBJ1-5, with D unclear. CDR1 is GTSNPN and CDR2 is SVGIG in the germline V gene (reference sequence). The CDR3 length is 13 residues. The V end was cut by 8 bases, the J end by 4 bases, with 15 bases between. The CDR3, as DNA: TGTGCCCTGGACTGGGGTGGAAATCAGCCCCAGCATTTT. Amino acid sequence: CALDWGGNQPQHF.

The CDR3 region has the DNA TGTGCCAGCAGTAAACAGGGGGCTAATGAAAAACTGTTTTTT. As protein: CASSKQGANEKLFF. The genes are TRBV27 and TRBJ1-4, with 8 bases that match TRBD1. The trim removed 5 bases at V and 3 bases at J, leaving 2 bases unmatched. This CDR3 is built from 14 residues. Germline values: CDR1 MNHEY, CDR2 SMNVEV (reference sequence).

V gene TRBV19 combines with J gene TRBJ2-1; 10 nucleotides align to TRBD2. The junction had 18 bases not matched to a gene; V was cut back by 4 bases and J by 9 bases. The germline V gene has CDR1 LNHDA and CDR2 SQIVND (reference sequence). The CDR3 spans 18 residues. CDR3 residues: CASSTAPSLSGRVAEQFF. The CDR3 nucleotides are TGTGCCAGTAGTACAGCCCCCTCGTTGAGCGGGAGGGTCGCTGAGCAGTTCTTC.

CDR3 protein: CASSLGTGGRYEQYF. CDR3 nucleotides: TGTGCCAGCAGCTTAGGGACAGGGGGCCGCTACGAGCAGTACTTC. This sequence joins TRBV13 and TRBJ2-7; 10 nucleotides agree with TRBD1. V was clipped by 0 bases and J by 3 bases; unmatched bases: 2. The CDR3 is made up of 15 amino acids. Germline CDR1 is PRHDT and CDR2 is FYEKMQ (reference sequence).

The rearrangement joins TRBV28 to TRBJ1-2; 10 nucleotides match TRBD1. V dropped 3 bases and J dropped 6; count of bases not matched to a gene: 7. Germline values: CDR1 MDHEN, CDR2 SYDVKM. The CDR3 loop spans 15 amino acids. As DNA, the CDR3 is TGTGCCAGCAGTTTGGGGGGACAGGGGATCCATGGCTACACCTTC. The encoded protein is CASSLGGQGIHGYTF.